The T cell receptor (beta chain) described here comes from a study of T cell repertoires in cytomegalovirus infection. Study-level points and caveats: Dominant in the ex vivo response were TCR beta clonotypes restricted by HLA-C and specific for CMV.

The table lists this clonotype with a few counts. Its target is not known. The CDR3 length is 15 residues. Trimming took 6 bases from V and 2 from J, leaving 15 bases between them. Germline V lookup: CDR1 MNHEY, CDR2 SVGEGT. TCRdb passed the reads through MiXCR, listing each CDR3 protein once. Of roughly 280,000 distinct CDR3 sequences in the sample, about an eighth were seen once. The rearrangement links TRBV6-2 or TRBV6-3 to TRBJ2-3, with D unresolved. The TCR comes from a human donor in good health (CMV status not recorded). Some clones in this sample may be carry-over from other donors' samples. Sequencing was performed on PBMCs. CDR3 sequence: CASRGRAFLTDTQYF. Here the CDR3 DNA reads TGTGCCAGCAGAGGCCGGGCTTTCCTCACAGATACGCAGTATTTT.